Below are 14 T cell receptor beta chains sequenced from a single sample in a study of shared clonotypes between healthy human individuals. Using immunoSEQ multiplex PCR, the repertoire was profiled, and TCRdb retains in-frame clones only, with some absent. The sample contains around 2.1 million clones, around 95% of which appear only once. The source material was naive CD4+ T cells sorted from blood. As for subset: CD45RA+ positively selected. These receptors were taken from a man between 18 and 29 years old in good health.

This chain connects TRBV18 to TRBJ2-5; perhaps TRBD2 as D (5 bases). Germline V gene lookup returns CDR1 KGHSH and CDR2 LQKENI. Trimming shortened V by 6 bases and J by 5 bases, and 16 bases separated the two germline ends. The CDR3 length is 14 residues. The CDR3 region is CASSGSSGGETQYF. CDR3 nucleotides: TGTGCCAGCTCTGGAAGCTCTGGCGGGGAGACCCAGTACTTC.

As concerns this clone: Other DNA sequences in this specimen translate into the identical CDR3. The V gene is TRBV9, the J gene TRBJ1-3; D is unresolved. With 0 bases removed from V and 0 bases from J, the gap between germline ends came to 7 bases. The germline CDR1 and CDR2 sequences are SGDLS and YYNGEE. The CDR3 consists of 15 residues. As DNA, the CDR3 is TGTGCCAGCAGCGTAGCCCCAAGCTCTGGAAACACCATATATTTT. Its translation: CASSVAPSSGNTIYF.

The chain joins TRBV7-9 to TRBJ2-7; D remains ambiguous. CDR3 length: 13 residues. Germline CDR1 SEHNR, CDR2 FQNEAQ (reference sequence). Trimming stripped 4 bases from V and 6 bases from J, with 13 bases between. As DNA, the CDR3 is TGTGCCAGCAGCTCCCCCGCCAGCTTCGAGCAGTACTTC. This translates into CASSSPASFEQYF.

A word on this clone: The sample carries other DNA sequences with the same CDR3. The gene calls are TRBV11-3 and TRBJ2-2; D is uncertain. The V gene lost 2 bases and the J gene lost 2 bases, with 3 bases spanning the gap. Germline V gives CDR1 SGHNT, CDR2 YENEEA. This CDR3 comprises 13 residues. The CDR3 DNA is TGTGCCAGCAGCTTAAGAAACACCGGGGAGCTGTTTTTT. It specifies CASSLRNTGELFF.

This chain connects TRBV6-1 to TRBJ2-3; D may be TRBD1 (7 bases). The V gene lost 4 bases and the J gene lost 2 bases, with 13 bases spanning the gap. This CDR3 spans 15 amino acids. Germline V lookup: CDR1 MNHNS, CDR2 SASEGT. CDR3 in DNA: TGTGCCAGCAGTGCGGGGGACAGAAACACAGATACGCAGTATTTT. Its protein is CASSAGDRNTDTQYF.

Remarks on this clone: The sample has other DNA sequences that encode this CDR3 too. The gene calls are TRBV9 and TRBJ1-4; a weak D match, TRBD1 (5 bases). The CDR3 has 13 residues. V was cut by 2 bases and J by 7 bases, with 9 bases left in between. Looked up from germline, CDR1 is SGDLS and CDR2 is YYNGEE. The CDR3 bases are TGTGCCAGCAGCGTTGGGACGGCTGAAAAACTGTTTTTT. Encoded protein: CASSVGTAEKLFF. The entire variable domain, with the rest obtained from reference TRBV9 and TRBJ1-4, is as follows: DSGVTQTPKHLITATGQRVTLRCSPRSGDLSVYWYQQSLDQGLQFLIQYYNGEERAKGNILERFSAQQFPDLHSELNLSSLELGDSALYFCASSVGTAEKLFFGSGTQLSVL.

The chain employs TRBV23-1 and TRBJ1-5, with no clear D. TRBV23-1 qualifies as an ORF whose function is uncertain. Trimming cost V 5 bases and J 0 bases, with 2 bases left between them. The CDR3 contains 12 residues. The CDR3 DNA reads TGCGCCAGCAGTTTTAGCAATCAGCCCCAGCATTTT. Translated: CASSFSNQPQHF.

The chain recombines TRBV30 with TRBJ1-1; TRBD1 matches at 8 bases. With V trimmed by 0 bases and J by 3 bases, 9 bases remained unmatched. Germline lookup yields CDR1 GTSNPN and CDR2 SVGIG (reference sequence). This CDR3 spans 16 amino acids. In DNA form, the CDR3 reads TGTGCCTGGAGTGTTTTACCGGGACAGGCGGACACTGAAGCTTTCTTT. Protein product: CAWSVLPGQADTEAFF. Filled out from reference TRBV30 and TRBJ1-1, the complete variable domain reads SQTIHQWPATLVQPVGSPLSLECTVEGTSNPNLYWYRQAAGRGLQLLFYSVGIGQISSEVPQNLSASRPQDRQFILSSKKLLLSDSGFYLCAWSVLPGQADTEAFFGQGTRLTVV.

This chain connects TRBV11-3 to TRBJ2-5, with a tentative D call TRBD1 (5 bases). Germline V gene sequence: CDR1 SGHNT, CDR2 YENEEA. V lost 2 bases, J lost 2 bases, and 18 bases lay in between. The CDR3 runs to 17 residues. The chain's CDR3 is CASSLSGTSGNQETQYF. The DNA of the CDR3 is TGTGCCAGCAGCTTATCCGGTACCTCAGGGAATCAAGAGACCCAGTACTTC.

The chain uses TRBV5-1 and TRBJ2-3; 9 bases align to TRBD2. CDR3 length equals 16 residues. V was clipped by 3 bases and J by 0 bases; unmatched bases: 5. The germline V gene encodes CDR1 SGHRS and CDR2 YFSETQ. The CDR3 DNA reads TGCGCCAGCAGCTACTCCGGGACTAGCAGCACAGATACGCAGTATTTT. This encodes CASSYSGTSSTDTQYF.

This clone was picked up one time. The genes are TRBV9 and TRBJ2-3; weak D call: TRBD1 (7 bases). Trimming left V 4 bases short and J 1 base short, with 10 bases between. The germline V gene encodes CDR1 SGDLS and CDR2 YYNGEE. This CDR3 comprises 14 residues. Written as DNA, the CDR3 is TGTGCCAGCAGCACCAGGGGGGGCACAGATACGCAGTATTTT. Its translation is CASSTRGGTDTQYF.

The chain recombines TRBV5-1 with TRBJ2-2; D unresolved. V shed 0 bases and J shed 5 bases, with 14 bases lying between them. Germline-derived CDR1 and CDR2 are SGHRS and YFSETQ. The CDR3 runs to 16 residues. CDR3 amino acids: CASSLARNELTGELFF. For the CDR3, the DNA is TGCGCCAGCAGCTTGGCCCGCAATGAGTTAACCGGGGAGCTGTTTTTT.

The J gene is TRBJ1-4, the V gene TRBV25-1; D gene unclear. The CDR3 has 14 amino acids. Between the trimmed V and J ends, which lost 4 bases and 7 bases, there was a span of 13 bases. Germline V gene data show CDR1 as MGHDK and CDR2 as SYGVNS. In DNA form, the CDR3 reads TGTGCCAGCAGTGTGGGTTGGCTTGGTGAAAAACTGTTTTTT. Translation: CASSVGWLGEKLFF.

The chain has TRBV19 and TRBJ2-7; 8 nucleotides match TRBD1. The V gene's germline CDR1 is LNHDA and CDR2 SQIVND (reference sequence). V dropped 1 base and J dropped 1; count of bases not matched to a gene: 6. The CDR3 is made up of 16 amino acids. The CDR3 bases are TGTGCCAGTAGTATAGCCGGGACAGGAGGTTCCTACGAGCAGTACTTC. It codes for CASSIAGTGGSYEQYF.